These 6 T cell receptor beta chains originate from one sample sequenced in a study of read filtering for tumor transcriptome and immune sequencing (dated by TCRdb to 2018 to 2021). TCRdb records Illumina HiSeq 4000 as the sequencer. The Immunoverse kit was used to build TCR libraries from roughly 370 ng RNA, with molecular barcoded adaptors covering alpha/delta and beta/gamma chains. TCRdb trimmed public reads at Q25 via fastp, called clones via MiXCR and kept in-frame beta chains. CDR3 protein sequences are deduplicated, and each keeps its most common genes and DNA. In this sample the table shows more than 35,000 distinct CDR3 sequences, approximately 14% of which occur a single time. Of the sample, more than 30% falls within the top ten clones. Sequencing input: a population of CD138-negative cells sorted from bone marrow. This sample's cell subset or site label indicates: bone marrow mononuclear cells depleted of CD138+ plasma/myeloma cells by negative magnetic selection. These receptors were obtained from a donor aged 40 or older with multiple myeloma.

This clonotype was seen ten or more times. The chain couples TRBV20-1 to TRBJ1-1; D is possibly TRBD1 (6 bases). The CDR3 is 16 residues long. V dropped 0 bases and J dropped 1 base, with 15 bases sitting between them. The germline V gene encodes CDR1 DFQATT and CDR2 SNEGSKA (reference sequence). The CDR3 sequence is CSARDGGKRGNTEAFF. CDR3 coding DNA: TGCAGTGCTAGAGACGGGGGCAAAAGGGGGAACACTGAAGCTTTCTTT.

This clonotype was seen many times. The rearrangement uses TRBV29-1 and TRBJ1-1, with D unresolved. The CDR3 has 12 amino acids. Germline loops: CDR1 SQVTM, CDR2 ANQGSEA. Deletions cut 2 bases from V and 1 base from J, with 5 bases between. CDR3 amino acids: CSVEPANTEAFF. CDR3 bases: TGCAGCGTTGAACCGGCGAACACTGAAGCTTTCTTT.

Regarding this clonotype: Since a much larger clone is just one base distant, this may be a read error. The chain has TRBV2 and TRBJ1-1; a weak D match, TRBD1 (5 bases). CDR1 is SNHLY and CDR2 is FYNNEI in the germline V gene. The length of the CDR3 is 13 residues. The CDR3 sequence is CASSGRGRTEAYF. CDR3 nucleotide sequence: TGTGCCAGCAGTGGAAGGGGTCGAACTGAAGCTTACTTT.

On this clonotype itself: Since a much larger clone is just one base distant, this may be a read error. The CDR3 coding sequence is TGCAGTGCTCCCCAGGGACTAGCGGTCTACAATGGGCAGTTCTTC. This codes for CSAPQGLAVYNGQFF. The chain carries TRBV20-1 and TRBJ2-1; 11 bases map to TRBD2. Per germline, CDR1 DFQATT and CDR2 SNEGSKA (reference sequence). The CDR3 loop spans 15 amino acids.

This clonotype was recorded many times. This sequence joins TRBV27 and TRBJ2-1; 12 bases are shared with TRBD2. Germline assignment: CDR1 MNHEY and CDR2 SMNVEV (reference sequence). The CDR3 extends over 16 amino acids. J lost 6 bases, V lost 5 bases, and 8 bases had no gene match. The CDR3 spells CASSLLTSGRVNEQFF. As DNA, the CDR3 is TGTGCCAGCAGTCTCTTGACTAGCGGGAGAGTCAATGAGCAGTTCTTC.

The chain recombines TRBV7-8 with TRBJ2-7; 7 bases agree with TRBD2. The CDR3 is 14 amino acids. V lost 5 bases to trimming and J lost 7 bases; unmatched junction nucleotides: 11. The germline CDR1 and CDR2 sequences are SGHVS and FQNEAQ. The CDR3 DNA reads as TGTGCCAGCAGCCTGCTCGCGGGAGTCACTGAGCAGTACTTC. Amino acid sequence: CASSLLAGVTEQYF.